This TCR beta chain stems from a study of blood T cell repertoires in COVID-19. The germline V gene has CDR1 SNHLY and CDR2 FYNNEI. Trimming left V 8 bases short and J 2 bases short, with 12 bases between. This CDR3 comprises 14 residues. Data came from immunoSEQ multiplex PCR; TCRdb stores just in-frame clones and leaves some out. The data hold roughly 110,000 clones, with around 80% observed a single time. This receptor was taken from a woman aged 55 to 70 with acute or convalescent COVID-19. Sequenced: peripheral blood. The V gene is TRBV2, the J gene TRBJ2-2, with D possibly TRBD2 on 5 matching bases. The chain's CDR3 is CASGRLLNTGELFF. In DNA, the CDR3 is TGTGCCAGCGGTCGACTACTAAACACCGGGGAGCTGTTTTTT.